The entry below describes one T cell receptor beta chain. Its target is not known. TCRdb keeps only in-frame clones here, not all; method: immunoSEQ multiplex PCR. The data show 40,000 to 50,000 clones, around 60% seen once. The data stem from a study of cytotoxic CD8 clonotypes in ibrutinib-treated CLL. Study context: A mean of around 270,000 productive templates and tens of thousands of productive rearrangements was obtained per sample.

Study results and caveats: Baseline clonality was higher than in age-matched healthy donors and moved in step with circulating CD8+ T-cell counts. The study found clonality rose at ibrutinib response, then fell toward baseline at progression.

The receptor comes from a human donor with chronic lymphocytic leukemia. This specimen was PBMCs, taken after 24 months of ibrutinib treatment.

In DNA form, the CDR3 reads TGTGCCAGCAGTTCGCTGGGCCCAGATACGCAGTATTTT. It specifies CASSSLGPDTQYF. The chain recombines TRBV6-5 with TRBJ2-3, with D hard to call. CDR3 length equals 13 residues. Germline V CDR1 and CDR2: MNHEY, SVGAGI. V shed 4 bases and J shed 4 bases, with 9 bases lying between them.